These 22 T cell receptor beta chains were sequenced from one sample in a study of blood T cell repertoires in COVID-19. Generated by immunoSEQ multiplex PCR, the TCRdb table keeps only in-frame clones and is missing some. The table shows 200,000 to 300,000 clones, with approximately 89% occurring only once. The sequenced sample was PBMCs or T cells enriched from blood (not recorded which). These receptors were obtained from a woman between 18 and 29 years old who had recovered from COVID-19.

The rearrangement uses TRBV19 and TRBJ1-5, with D tentatively TRBD1 (6 bases). Trimming removed 7 bases from V and 1 base from J, with 14 bases in between. The length of the CDR3 is 15 residues. Germline V gives CDR1 LNHDA, CDR2 SQIVND (reference sequence). The CDR3 DNA follows: TGTGCCAGTAACAGGGCTCCGCAGAGCAATCAGCCCCAGCATTTT. This translates into CASNRAPQSNQPQHF.

The chain links TRBV6-5 to TRBJ1-5; 8 bases align to TRBD1. The CDR3 is 15 residues long. V lost 5 bases to trimming and J lost 2 bases; unmatched junction nucleotides: 5. Germline values: CDR1 MNHEY, CDR2 SVGAGI. CDR3 amino acids: CASSIQGGGNQPQHF. The CDR3 region has the DNA TGTGCCAGCAGTATACAGGGGGGAGGCAATCAGCCCCAGCATTTT.

V gene TRBV30 combines with J gene TRBJ2-2, with D tentatively TRBD2 (5 bases). Looked up from germline, CDR1 is GTSNPN and CDR2 is SVGIG (reference sequence). CDR3 length: 13 residues. V was clipped by 1 base and J by 4 bases, with 7 bases between them. As DNA, the CDR3 is TGTGCCTGGAGTGGGAGGCGCACCGGGGAGCTGTTTTTT. Its protein product is CAWSGRRTGELFF.

This chain joins TRBV24-1 and TRBJ2-1, with D unclear. The CDR3 has 17 residues. Germline CDR1 and CDR2: KGHDR and SFDVKD. V was clipped by 4 bases and J by 0 bases, with 15 bases between them. In DNA, the CDR3 is TGTGCCACCAGTGACTCAATATCCTACAGCTCCTACAATGAGCAGTTCTTC. It is translated as CATSDSISYSSYNEQFF.

The chain links TRBV19 to TRBJ2-3; tentative D call: TRBD2 (6 bases). The CDR3 sequence is 15 residues long. The germline CDR1 and CDR2 sequences are LNHDA and SQIVND (reference sequence). Deletions cut 7 bases from V and 1 base from J, with 15 bases between. CDR3 nucleotide sequence: TGTGCCAGTAAAGTCCCCGGAGGGGGCACAGATACGCAGTATTTT. It is translated as CASKVPGGGTDTQYF.

V is TRBV7-8 and J is TRBJ2-1; 11 nucleotides align to TRBD2. The V gene end was trimmed by 2 bases and the J gene end by 8 bases; junction bases not matched to a gene: 11. The CDR3 totals 17 residues. Per germline, CDR1 SGHVS and CDR2 FQNEAQ. Written as DNA, the CDR3 is TGTGCCAGCAGCTTAAAGAGACTAGCGGGAAGGTTTGATGAGCAGTTCTTC. This codes for CASSLKRLAGRFDEQFF. The entire variable domain, with the rest obtained from reference TRBV7-8 and TRBJ2-1, is as follows: GAGVSQSPRYKVAKRGQDVALRCDPISGHVSLFWYQQALGQGPEFLTYFQNEAQLDKSGLPSDRFFAERPEGSVSTLKIQRTQQEDSAVYLCASSLKRLAGRFDEQFFGPGTRLTVL.

The chain employs TRBV19 and TRBJ1-3; 7 positions agree with TRBD1. Germline CDR1 and CDR2: LNHDA and SQIVND (reference sequence). The J segment lost 4 bases and the V segment lost 1 base, leaving 10 bases of the junction unmatched. This CDR3 is 17 amino acids long. CDR3 sequence reads: CASSIARGQARGNTIYF. The CDR3, as DNA: TGTGCCAGTAGTATAGCCCGAGGACAGGCGCGAGGAAACACCATATATTTT. Combining the CDR3 with reference TRBV19 and TRBJ1-3 gives the whole variable domain DGGITQSPKYLFRKEGQNVTLSCEQNLNHDAMYWYRQDPGQGLRLIYYSQIVNDFQKGDIAEGYSVSREKKESFPLTVTSAQKNPTAFYLCASSIARGQARGNTIYFGEGSWLTVV.

This rearrangement joins TRBV5-6 to TRBJ2-1; D gene uncertain. Trimming shortened V by 1 base and J by 1 base, and 6 bases separated the two germline ends. The CDR3 has 14 amino acids. Germline CDR1 reads SGHDT; CDR2 reads YYEEEE. CDR3 DNA sequence: TGTGCCAGCAGCTTGCCACAGTCCTACAATGAGCAGTTCTTC. Translation gives CASSLPQSYNEQFF.

CDR3 nucleotides: TGTGCCTGGAGTGTAGGGGGTGCCGCCACCGGGGAGCTGTTTTTT. Amino acids: CAWSVGGAATGELFF. The chain joins TRBV30 to TRBJ2-2; maybe TRBD1 (6 bases). CDR1 and CDR2 (germline): GTSNPN, SVGIG (reference sequence). Trimming removed 0 bases from V and 4 bases from J, with 12 bases in between. The CDR3 runs 15 residues.

The rearrangement joins TRBV27 to TRBJ2-2; D ambiguous. Trimming shortened V by 7 bases and J by 0 bases, and 9 bases separated the two germline ends. There are 14 residues in the CDR3. Germline V gives CDR1 MNHEY, CDR2 SMNVEV (reference sequence). In DNA, the CDR3 is TGTGCCAGCATGTGGCAAACGAACACCGGGGAGCTGTTTTTT. It codes for CASMWQTNTGELFF.

This chain uses TRBV7-8 with TRBJ2-1; possible D gene TRBD2, 5 bases. Germline CDR1 reads SGHVS; CDR2 reads FQNEAQ. V was cut by 0 bases and J by 4 bases, with 7 bases left in between. The CDR3 consists of 14 residues. The CDR3 nucleotides are TGTGCCAGCAGCTTAGCGGGAGATTACAATGAGCAGTTCTTC. This translates into CASSLAGDYNEQFF.

V usage is TRBV7-6 and J usage is TRBJ2-3; the D is unclear. Germline CDR1 reads SGHVS; CDR2 reads FNYEAQ. This CDR3 contains 18 residues. V lost 1 base and J 0 bases, leaving 17 bases between the germline ends. The CDR3 loop is CASSLGVRGGSSTDTQYF. In DNA form, the CDR3 reads TGTGCCAGCAGCTTAGGGGTCCGCGGCGGCTCTAGCACAGATACGCAGTATTTT.

The V gene is TRBV5-1, the J gene TRBJ2-2; 10 nucleotides line up with TRBD2. With V trimmed by 4 bases and J by 0 bases, 3 bases remained unmatched. CDR1 is SGHRS, CDR2 YFSETQ, per germline. The CDR3 spans 16 residues. For the CDR3, the DNA is TGCGCCAGCAGCCAAACTAGCGGGGCGAACACCGGGGAGCTGTTTTTT. Translated, it gives CASSQTSGANTGELFF.

This CDR3 is CASSRIPGQSNEKLFF. For the CDR3, the DNA is TGTGCCAGCTCACGAATACCGGGACAGAGTAATGAAAAACTGTTTTTT. The chain carries TRBV18 and TRBJ1-4; 7 bases line up with TRBD1. The CDR3 has 16 residues. Losses at the gene ends were 4 bases for V and 4 bases for J; bases not matched to a gene: 9. Germline V lookup: CDR1 KGHSH, CDR2 LQKENI.

This clone was observed a single time. The V call is TRBV9, the J call TRBJ1-2; tentative D call: TRBD1 (5 bases). The CDR3 consists of 16 residues. Germline V gene sequence: CDR1 SGDLS, CDR2 YYNGEE. The V gene lost 4 bases and the J gene lost 7 bases, with 23 bases spanning the gap. CDR3 region: CASSTLIVGGVGGYTF. CDR3 DNA: TGTGCCAGCAGCACTTTGATCGTAGGAGGGGTGGGTGGCTACACCTTC.

The rearrangement links TRBV3-1 (or the pseudogene TRBV3-2) to TRBJ1-1, with D hard to call. V lost 0 bases and J lost 6, with 14 bases in between. From germline, CDR1 is LGHDT and CDR2 YNNKEL (reference sequence). The CDR3 spans 15 residues. For the CDR3, the DNA is TGTGCCAGCAGCCAAGATGGCGACCTCCAGGCTGAAGCTTTCTTT. Its translation is CASSQDGDLQAEAFF.

The chain carries TRBV20-1 and TRBJ1-5, with D unclear. Trimming pared 5 bases from V and 11 bases from J, leaving 10 bases between. The CDR3 consists of 10 residues. The germline gives CDR1 DFQATT, CDR2 SNEGSKA (reference sequence). In nucleotides, the CDR3 is TGCAGTGCTGGGTCGAGGGCCCAGCATTTT. It codes for CSAGSRAQHF.

The chain employs TRBV4-1 and TRBJ2-1; TRBD2 aligns across 9 bases. Germline V gene data show CDR1 as MGHRA and CDR2 as YSYEKL. Trimming at V came to 2 bases and at J to 5 bases, leaving 4 bases not matched to a gene. CDR3 length equals 15 residues. CDR3 loop: CASSQWLAGHNEQFF. Written as DNA, the CDR3 is TGCGCCAGCAGCCAATGGCTAGCGGGGCACAATGAGCAGTTCTTC.

This sequence joins TRBV7-9 and TRBJ1-6; D is unclear. V lost 8 bases and J 0 bases, leaving 11 bases between the germline ends. The CDR3 covers 15 residues. Germline CDR1 is SEHNR and CDR2 is FQNEAQ (reference sequence). In DNA, the CDR3 is TGTGCCAGCCGGGGAGGGAGCTCCTATAATTCACCCCTCCACTTT. Its protein is CASRGGSSYNSPLHF.

This chain uses TRBV5-4 with TRBJ1-1; D possibly corresponds to TRBD1 (5 bases). The germline gives CDR1 SGHNT, CDR2 YYREEE (reference sequence). V lost 9 bases to trimming and J lost 1 base, with 16 bases between them. The CDR3 totals 14 residues. The CDR3 here is CATQHGARNTEAFF. DNA for the CDR3: TGTGCCACACAACATGGGGCTCGGAACACTGAAGCTTTCTTT.

In this sample, this clone turned up once. The CDR3 sequence: CASSEAGLPNYGYTF. The CDR3 DNA reads TGTGCCAGCAGTGAAGCGGGACTTCCTAACTATGGCTACACCTTC. This sequence joins TRBV2 and TRBJ1-2, with TRBD1 as a possible D gene (5 bases). This CDR3 spans 15 amino acids. The V end was cut by 0 bases, the J end by 0 bases, with 8 bases between. Germline loops: CDR1 SNHLY, CDR2 FYNNEI.

This chain links TRBV7-2 with TRBJ1-3; D is possibly TRBD1 (6 bases). This CDR3 contains 15 residues. Germline V gene sequence: CDR1 SGHTA, CDR2 FQGNSA. Trimming removed 5 bases at V and 2 bases at J, with 13 bases between. CDR3 residues: CASSPRGGAGNTIYF. The CDR3 coding sequence is TGTGCCAGCAGCCCCCGAGGGGGGGCTGGAAACACCATATATTTT.